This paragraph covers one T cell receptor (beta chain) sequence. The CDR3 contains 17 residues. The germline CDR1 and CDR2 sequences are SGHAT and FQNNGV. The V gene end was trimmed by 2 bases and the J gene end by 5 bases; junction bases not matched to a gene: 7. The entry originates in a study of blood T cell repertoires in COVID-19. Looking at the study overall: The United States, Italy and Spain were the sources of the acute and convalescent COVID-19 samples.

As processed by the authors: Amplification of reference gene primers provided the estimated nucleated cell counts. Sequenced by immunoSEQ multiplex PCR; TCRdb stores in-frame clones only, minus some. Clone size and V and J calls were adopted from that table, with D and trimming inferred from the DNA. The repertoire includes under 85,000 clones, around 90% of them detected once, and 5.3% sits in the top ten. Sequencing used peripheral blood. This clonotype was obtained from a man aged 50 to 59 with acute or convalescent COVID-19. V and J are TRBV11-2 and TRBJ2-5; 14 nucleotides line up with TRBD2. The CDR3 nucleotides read TGTGCCAGCAGCTTAATGAGACTAGCGGGAGGGGTGGAGACCCAGTACTTC. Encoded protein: CASSLMRLAGGVETQYF.